This T cell receptor (beta chain) came from a study of blood T cell repertoires in COVID-19. Using immunoSEQ multiplex PCR, the repertoire was profiled, and TCRdb retains in-frame clones only, with some absent. The table includes around 500,000 clones, approximately 86% detected once. CDR1 and CDR2 from the germline V gene are KGHSH and LQKENI. The CDR3 consists of 15 residues. Trimming shortened V by 1 base and J by 3 bases, and 12 bases separated the two germline ends. The chain carries TRBV18 and TRBJ1-2; D is possibly TRBD1 (6 bases). Sequencing was performed on PBMCs or T cells enriched from blood (not recorded which). The sequence was obtained from a woman aged 60-75 years who had recovered from COVID-19. The CDR3 loop is CASSPLTNRDYGYTF. In nucleotides, the CDR3 is TGTGCCAGCTCACCACTAACTAACAGGGACTATGGCTACACCTTC. The full variable domain, rest sourced from reference TRBV18 and TRBJ1-2, is NAGVMQNPRHLVRRRGQEARLRCSPMKGHSHVYWYRQLPEEGLKFMVYLQKENIIDESGMPKERFSAEFPKEGPSILRIQQVVRGDSAAYFCASSPLTNRDYGYTFGSGTRLTVV.